The sequence of this T cell receptor (beta chain) was determined in a study of T cell responses to AZD1222 COVID-19 vaccine. Method: immunoSEQ multiplex PCR; TCRdb's copy keeps in-frame clones and lacks some. The table records around 110,000 clones, 80% to 90% of them present only once. CDR1 is DFQATT, CDR2 SNEGSKA, per germline (reference sequence). Losses at the gene ends were 3 bases for V and 6 bases for J; bases not matched to a gene: 6. CDR3 length: 13 residues. This sequence was found in an adult in good health. The sample here was peripheral blood, taken on day 0 of MenACWY control vaccination. This chain uses TRBV20-1 with TRBJ2-3, with 7 bases fitting TRBD2. Here the CDR3 reads CSASRLADDTQYF. The CDR3 DNA reads TGCAGTGCTAGTAGACTAGCAGATGATACGCAGTATTTT.